This is a list of T cell receptor beta chains from one sample in a study of T-cell memory formation after mild COVID-19. Using its own MiXCR run on the 5' RACE reads, TCRdb lists one record per CDR3 protein. The data show some 290,000 distinct CDR3 sequences, with 15% to 20% seen just once and 20% to 25% held by the top ten. The sample was PBMCs or a T cell subset sorted from them (not recorded which). The receptors come from a man younger than 35 who had mild COVID-19 (a few samples of this study predate the infection). Cell type and time point are not known. The CDR3 runs from the conserved cysteine through the conserved F or W. Fields, in order: CDR3 DNA, CDR3 protein, clone size, J gene, D gene, V gene. D genes are given only for firm matches. Size is omitted from some rows. Given values are once, few, many or a class for expanded clones.

CDR3nt: TGCAGCGTTGCCCCGGCCGGCAATGCTGAAGCTTTCTTT; CDR3aa: CSVAPAGNAEAFF; abundance: NA; j_gene: TRBJ1-1; d_gene: NA; v_gene: TRBV29-1
CDR3nt: TGTGCCAGCTCACCCTTCGGGGGGCCCTCCTACGAGCAGTACTTC; CDR3aa: CASSPFGGPSYEQYF; abundance: NA; j_gene: TRBJ2-7; d_gene: NA; v_gene: TRBV18
CDR3nt: TGTGCCAGCAGCCACGGGACAGATAACTATGGCTACACCTTC; CDR3aa: CASSHGTDNYGYTF; abundance: NA; j_gene: TRBJ1-2; d_gene: TRBD1; v_gene: TRBV7-9
CDR3nt: TGTGCCACCAGCATCGGTCACAGTGAAAGCATGTTTTTT; CDR3aa: CATSIGHSESMFF; abundance: few; j_gene: TRBJ1-4; d_gene: NA; v_gene: TRBV15
CDR3nt: TGCAGTGCTCGAGGGACCCCCGGGAATTCACCCCTCCACTTT; CDR3aa: CSARGTPGNSPLHF; abundance: many; j_gene: TRBJ1-6; d_gene: NA; v_gene: TRBV20-1
CDR3nt: TGCGCCAGCAGCGCAAATCGGCAGGGGAGCGACGAGCAGTACTTC; CDR3aa: CASSANRQGSDEQYF; abundance: few; j_gene: TRBJ2-7; d_gene: NA; v_gene: TRBV4-3
CDR3nt: TGCAGCCCTCGGGACAGGAGATCCTACGAGCAGTACTTC; CDR3aa: CSPRDRRSYEQYF; abundance: many; j_gene: TRBJ2-7; d_gene: TRBD1; v_gene: TRBV20-1
CDR3nt: TGTGCCAGCAGCGTGGGCAGCACGAACACTGAAGCTTTCTTT; CDR3aa: CASSVGSTNTEAFF; abundance: few; j_gene: TRBJ1-1; d_gene: NA; v_gene: TRBV9
CDR3nt: TGTGCCAGCAGTTTTCCTGGTGGGGGTCTAGTGAATGGCTACACCTTC; CDR3aa: CASSFPGGGLVNGYTF; abundance: NA; j_gene: TRBJ1-2; d_gene: NA; v_gene: TRBV12-3/TRBV12-4
CDR3nt: TGTGCCAGCAGTCCACAGGGTATGGTGGAGACCCAGTACTTC; CDR3aa: CASSPQGMVETQYF; abundance: few; j_gene: TRBJ2-5; d_gene: NA; v_gene: TRBV12-3/TRBV12-4
CDR3nt: TGCGCCAGCAGCCAGGGACCCGCGAACACCGGGGAGCTGTTTTTT; CDR3aa: CASSQGPANTGELFF; abundance: few; j_gene: TRBJ2-2; d_gene: NA; v_gene: TRBV4-1
CDR3nt: TGCGCCAGCAGCTTGTCGGGGCTCCCCAACTATGGCTACACCTTC; CDR3aa: CASSLSGLPNYGYTF; abundance: few; j_gene: TRBJ1-2; d_gene: NA; v_gene: TRBV5-1
CDR3nt: TGTGCCAGCAGTTTTACCTACCGGGGAGATACGCAGTATTTT; CDR3aa: CASSFTYRGDTQYF; abundance: many; j_gene: TRBJ2-3; d_gene: NA; v_gene: TRBV12-3/TRBV12-4
CDR3nt: TGCAGTGCTGCCAGATTGGCACCCCTCCACTTT; CDR3aa: CSAARLAPLHF; abundance: NA; j_gene: TRBJ1-6; d_gene: NA; v_gene: TRBV20-1
CDR3nt: TGTGCCAGCAGCTTAGGAGGTAGGGGGGTTCCCAATGAGCAGTTCTTC; CDR3aa: CASSLGGRGVPNEQFF; abundance: few; j_gene: TRBJ2-1; d_gene: NA; v_gene: TRBV7-8
CDR3nt: TGTGCCAGCAGCGTAGGACTAGCGGGCCTCAATGAGCAGTTCTTC; CDR3aa: CASSVGLAGLNEQFF; abundance: NA; j_gene: TRBJ2-1; d_gene: TRBD2; v_gene: TRBV9
CDR3nt: TGTGCCAGCAGCTTATATCCGACCCCGGGTACTGAAGCTTTCTTT; CDR3aa: CASSLYPTPGTEAFF; abundance: few; j_gene: TRBJ1-1; d_gene: NA; v_gene: TRBV7-3
CDR3nt: TGCGCCAGCAGCCAATACAGGGGACAGGGAAACGAGCAGTACTTC; CDR3aa: CASSQYRGQGNEQYF; abundance: many; j_gene: TRBJ2-7; d_gene: TRBD1; v_gene: TRBV4-3